This TCR beta chain derives from a study of blood T cells in healthy people across ages. The CDR3 has 15 amino acids. V gave up 5 bases and J gave up 4 bases, with 15 bases separating them. Per germline, CDR1 MGHRA and CDR2 YSYEKL. Alongside a J-beta primer mix, a sample-barcoded 5' primer served in a second PCR lasting 7 to 11 cycles. MiXCR was run by TCRdb on the 5' RACE reads, yielding one entry per CDR3 protein. The sample has 850,000 to 1,000,000 distinct CDR3 sequences; about 48% are singletons. This clonotype was seen at least ten times. Sequencing input: blood. V and J are TRBV4-1 and TRBJ2-1, with a possible D match to TRBD2 (7 bases). The TCR originated in a man aged 25 to 40 in good health. The CDR3 spells CASSSTGGAYNEQFF. The CDR3, as DNA: TGCGCCAGCAGCTCAACTGGGGGGGCATACAATGAGCAGTTCTTC.